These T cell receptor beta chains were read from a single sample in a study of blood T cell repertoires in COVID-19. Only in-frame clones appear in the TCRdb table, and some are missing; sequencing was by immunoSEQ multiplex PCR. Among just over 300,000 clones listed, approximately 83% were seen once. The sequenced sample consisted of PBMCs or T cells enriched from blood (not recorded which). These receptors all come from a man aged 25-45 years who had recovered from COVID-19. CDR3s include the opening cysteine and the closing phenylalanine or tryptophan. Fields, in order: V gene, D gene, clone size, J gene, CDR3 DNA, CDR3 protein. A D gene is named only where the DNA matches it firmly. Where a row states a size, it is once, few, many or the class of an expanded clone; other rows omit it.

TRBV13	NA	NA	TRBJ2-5	TGTGCCAGCAGCCCGAGGACCCGTGGGGAGACTCAGTACTTC	CASSPRTRGETQYF
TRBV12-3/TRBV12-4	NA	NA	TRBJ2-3	TGTGCCAGCAGTTCTTACACAGATACGCAGTATTTT	CASSSYTDTQYF
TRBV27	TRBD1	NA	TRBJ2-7	TGTGCCAGCAGTTTAATAGGACAGGGAACCTACGAGCAGTACTTC	CASSLIGQGTYEQYF
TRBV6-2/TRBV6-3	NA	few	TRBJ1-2	TGTGCCAGCAGTTACGGGGACACCAGCGAGGGCTACACCTTC	CASSYGDTSEGYTF
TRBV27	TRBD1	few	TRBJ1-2	TGTGCCAGCAGTTTCATCAGGGGGCCGACCTATGGCTACACCTTC	CASSFIRGPTYGYTF
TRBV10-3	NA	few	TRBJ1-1	TGTGCCATCAGCGATTACATTGACAGGCTGGGCACTGAAGCTTTCTTT	CAISDYIDRLGTEAFF
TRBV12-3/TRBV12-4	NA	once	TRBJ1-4	TGTGCCAGCAGTCCCCGACAGTTCGGACTGTTTTTT	CASSPRQFGLFF
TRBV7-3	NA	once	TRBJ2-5	TGTGCCAGCAGCCGTAGTGGGCCCCAAGAGACCCAGTACTTC	CASSRSGPQETQYF
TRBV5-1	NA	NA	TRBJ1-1	TGCGCCAGCAGCCCCGGTGCTCACAGAGTTAACACTGAAGCTTTCTTT	CASSPGAHRVNTEAFF
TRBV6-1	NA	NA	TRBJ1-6	TGTGCCAGCAGTGAAGCGGTCCAAGGGGTCAGGGCCATACTCTCCGATTCACCCCTCCACTTT	CASSEAVQGVRAILSDSPLHF